This entry features one TCR beta chain sequence. The clone's antigen remains unknown. No much larger clonotype is one base removed from it; base qualities were not supplied. Relative to germline, V is missing 0 bases and J is missing 4 bases, with 5 bases of the junction outside any gene match. The germline V gene (reference sequence) provides CDR1 LNHNV and CDR2 YYDKDF. Counted from cysteine to phenylalanine, this CDR3 has 16 amino acids. The entry retains the CDR3 DNA only, 48 bases that are in frame from base 1. Collaborating institutions collected whole blood in K2EDTA tubes following their own protocols. Collaborator samples were shipped for TCRbeta analysis as frozen whole blood, isolated PBMCs, or DNA extracted from either sample type. The data were obtained in a study of blood T cell repertoires in COVID-19 (dated by TCRdb to the early 2020s). For the wider study: Samples covering the acute and convalescent phases of COVID-19 were provided by collaborators in the United States, Italy and Spain. The prospective study material was composed of cDNA or gDNA derived from T cells, B-cell-depleted T cells, or PBMCs. Deeply sampled blood TCRbeta repertoires from subjects exposed to, actively infected with, or recovered from COVID-19 were included in the dataset. A freely available public database, intended as a resource for researchers studying the immune response to SARS-CoV-2, is where the repertoires were released. The samples were drawn from the first 160 participants of the ongoing ImmuneRACE study and from 1,254 subjects provided by 6 global collaborators. The sample metadata nearly always contained a de-identified subject ID, COVID-19 status, age in years and sex. Where available, HLA class I and class II types were obtained from metadata supplied by the sample provider rather than from assay-based typing. Study-level results and caveats: The quantity of clinical and demographic metadata differed by source and by participant and was supplied without curation.

The immunoSEQ Assay, a bias-controlled multiplex PCR, was used to amplify TCRbeta CDR3 regions from genomic DNA. For the original study's pipeline: Within the assay, amplification of reference gene primers was used to estimate how many nucleated cells each sample contained. Sequence reads were collapsed and filtered to measure the absolute abundance of every unique TCRbeta CDR3 rearrangement. For each sample, productive Simpson clonality was calculated by taking the square root of Simpson's diversity index across productive rearrangements. TCRdb mirrors the immuneACCESS table, restricted to in-frame sequences. Some clones are absent from its copies; in checked studies, under half trace to an unresolved V gene, and the reason for the others is unknown. V, J and clone size derive from that table, while D and trimming were established from the DNA sequence. The sample table shows 200,000 to 300,000 clones, and over 65% are seen once. 3% to 3.5% of the sample is in the top ten clones.

The sample consisted of peripheral blood. The clonotype comes from a woman of 80 years or more with acute or convalescent COVID-19. The V and J genes are TRBV15 and TRBJ2-5; 10 bases in the junction line up with TRBD2. The CDR3 corresponds to CATSREGTSVGETQYF. Here is the DNA: TGTGCCACCAGCAGAGAGGGGACTAGCGTGGGAGAGACCCAGTACTTC.